This T cell receptor beta chain was obtained from a study of T cells in Graves' hyperthyroidism and ophthalmopathy. The source material, RNA transcripts, was used to amplify TCR beta CDR3 regions. First-round RT-PCR with HTBI primers amplified the TCR CDR3 region. MiXCR was run by TCRdb on the multiplex PCR reads, yielding one entry per CDR3 protein. The repertoire holds 380,000 or so distinct CDR3 sequences, with roughly 14% as singletons. The CDR3 contains 14 residues. The V end lost 7 bases, the J end lost 4 bases, and 14 bases lay between the germline ends. Patients showing uncontrolled infection, other autoimmune disease, pregnancy or lactation were ineligible. The sample holds a few counts of this clonotype.

The chain carries TRBV12-3 or TRBV12-4 and TRBJ2-1, with D possibly called TRBD1 or TRBD2 (5 bases each). This TCR was recovered from a man under 40 with Graves' hyperthyroidism that later progressed to Graves' ophthalmopathy. Input material: blood. The CDR3 sequence is CASKVGGDYNEQFF. Written as DNA, the CDR3 is TGTGCCAGCAAAGTTGGGGGAGATTACAATGAGCAGTTCTTC.